Described below is a single T cell receptor beta chain sequence and its context. As yet, its antigen is unknown. V lost 3 bases to trimming and J lost 6 bases; unmatched junction nucleotides: 9. From germline, CDR1 is GTSNPN and CDR2 SVGIG (reference sequence). The CDR3 is made up of 15 amino acids. This sample was included in a study of cytomegalovirus exposure and HLA in healthy donors. Regarding the study as a whole: The study had only CMV serostatus as immune exposure information. Later analysis indicated greater clonal expansion among HLA-associated TCR beta chains than among equally common other chains. Fewer than 20,000 TCR beta sequences were associated with HLA alleles at 0.05 false discovery rate in a later analysis.

60 Vbeta and 13 Jbeta primers were used in PCR. Libraries were prepared by immunoSEQ multiplex PCR; TCRdb keeps only in-frame clonotypes and omits some of them. The sample includes under 250,000 clones, roughly 82% seen only once; the top ten take approximately 6%. V usage is TRBV30 and J usage is TRBJ2-2, with 8 bases aligning to TRBD1. The TCR comes from a man between 35 and 55 years old in good health and CMV-seropositive. Sequenced material: PBMCs. CDR3 protein: CAWSRTGIGSGELFF. The CDR3, as DNA: TGTGCCTGGAGCAGGACAGGGATCGGATCCGGGGAGCTGTTTTTT.